Here is one T cell receptor beta chain with its context. The record originates from a study of blood T cell repertoires in COVID-19. Study context: Both acute and convalescent COVID-19 samples were obtained from the United States, Italy and Spain. PBMCs, B-cell-depleted T cells, or T cells provided the cDNA or gDNA that made up the material.

Clones were sequenced by immunoSEQ multiplex PCR, and TCRdb holds only the in-frame ones, with some missing. Of around 220,000 clones listed, under 95% are singletons. Each participant's cohort was designated according to participant-reported clinical history. Two negative PCRs, clearance, or symptom resolution characterized the recovered Cohort 3 donors. This CDR3 is built from 14 residues. Germline CDR1 reads SGHAT; CDR2 reads FQDESV (reference sequence). The V end was cut by 3 bases, the J end by 3 bases, with 11 bases between. Specimen: PBMCs or T cells enriched from blood (not recorded which). This TCR came from a young woman who had recovered from COVID-19. The chain carries TRBV11-1 and TRBJ1-1, with no clear D. The CDR3 nucleotides read TGTGCCAGCAGCTTGTCCCACTTGGACACTGAAGCTTTCTTT. Translated: CASSLSHLDTEAFF.